Each of the 8 T cell receptor beta chains below was sequenced from the same sample in a study of T cell responses to AZD1222 COVID-19 vaccine. TCRdb's table, derived via immunoSEQ multiplex PCR, lists solely in-frame clones and lacks some. The table shows some 190,000 clones, with 88% occurring only once. Specimen: peripheral blood, collected on day 0 of AZD1222 vaccination. The receptors were gathered from an adult in good health.

The CDR3 region is CASSRGPRPGYTF. CDR3 DNA sequence: TGTGCCAGCAGTCGGGGACCGAGACCTGGCTACACCTTC. V gene TRBV6-5 combines with J gene TRBJ1-2, with D tentatively TRBD1 (5 bases). The germline V gene encodes CDR1 MNHEY and CDR2 SVGAGI. V gave up 5 bases and J gave up 7 bases, with 14 bases separating them. There are 13 residues in the CDR3.

This clone was detected a few times. An end of the junction does not agree with germline; a read error may underlie this. J is TRBJ2-5 and V is TRBV4-3, with 8 positions matching TRBD2. This CDR3 has 17 amino acids. Per the germline V gene, CDR1 is LGHNA and CDR2 is YSLEER. The CDR3 region has the DNA TGCCCCAGCACTTTGGGGGGCGGGGGGCCGGCATGGGAGACCCAGTACTTC. Translating gives CPSTLGGGGPAWETQYF.

The chain has TRBV10-3 and TRBJ1-4; a possible D gene is TRBD1 (5 bases). This CDR3 has 14 residues. Per germline, CDR1 ENHRY and CDR2 SYGVKD. Deletions cut 10 bases from V and 7 bases from J, with 19 bases between. DNA of the CDR3: TGTGCCACGCTAGGCGGCAGGGACGGTGAAAAACTGTTTTTT. Its translation: CATLGGRDGEKLFF.

The chain couples TRBV2 to TRBJ1-4; D remains ambiguous. Deletions cut 3 bases from V and 8 bases from J, with 13 bases between. Per the germline V gene, CDR1 is SNHLY and CDR2 is FYNNEI. The CDR3 spans 14 residues. The CDR3 bases are TGTGCCAGCAGTGAGGAGGGCGAGTCCGAAAAACTGTTTTTT. Translated, it gives CASSEEGESEKLFF.

The rearrangement links TRBV12-3 or TRBV12-4 to TRBJ1-2, with D possibly matching TRBD1 (6 bases). V lost 1 base and J lost 10, with 13 bases in between. The CDR3 sequence is 13 residues long. CDR3 in DNA: TGTGCCAGCAGTTTAGATAACAGGGTTAACTACACCTTC. Protein product: CASSLDNRVNYTF.

This clone was seen a handful of times. The rearrangement joins TRBV28 to TRBJ2-1; 8 bases map to TRBD2. CDR3 length: 16 amino acids. Per germline, CDR1 MDHEN and CDR2 SYDVKM. The V segment lost 4 bases and the J segment 2 bases; nucleotides outside the gene matches: 7. The CDR3 sequence: CASSSRGAGTYNEQFF. The CDR3 DNA sequence: TGTGCCAGCAGTTCGCGGGGGGCCGGGACCTACAATGAGCAGTTCTTC. The whole variable domain, remainder taken from reference TRBV28 and TRBJ2-1, is DVKVTQSSRYLVKRTGEKVFLECVQDMDHENMFWYRQDPGLGLRLIYFSYDVKMKEKGDIPEGYSVSREKKERFSLILESASTNQTSMYLCASSSRGAGTYNEQFFGPGTRLTVL.

The V call is TRBV13, the J call TRBJ1-4; possible D gene TRBD1, 5 bases. V was cut by 4 bases and J by 5 bases, with 11 bases left in between. Germline V gene lookup returns CDR1 PRHDT and CDR2 FYEKMQ (reference sequence). The CDR3 sequence is 14 residues long. The CDR3: CASSSRDGNEKLFF. The CDR3 nucleotides are TGTGCCAGCAGCTCACGGGACGGGAATGAAAAACTGTTTTTT.

This chain links TRBV3-1 (or the pseudogene TRBV3-2) with TRBJ1-1, with TRBD1 matching 7 bases. V gave up 4 bases and J gave up 5 bases; unmatched junction bases: 10. CDR3 length: 15 amino acids. The germline V gene encodes CDR1 LGHDT and CDR2 YNNKEL (reference sequence). CDR3 amino acids: CASSRGDSRRTEAFF. The CDR3 DNA sequence: TGTGCCAGCAGCCGAGGGGACAGTAGGAGAACTGAAGCTTTCTTT.